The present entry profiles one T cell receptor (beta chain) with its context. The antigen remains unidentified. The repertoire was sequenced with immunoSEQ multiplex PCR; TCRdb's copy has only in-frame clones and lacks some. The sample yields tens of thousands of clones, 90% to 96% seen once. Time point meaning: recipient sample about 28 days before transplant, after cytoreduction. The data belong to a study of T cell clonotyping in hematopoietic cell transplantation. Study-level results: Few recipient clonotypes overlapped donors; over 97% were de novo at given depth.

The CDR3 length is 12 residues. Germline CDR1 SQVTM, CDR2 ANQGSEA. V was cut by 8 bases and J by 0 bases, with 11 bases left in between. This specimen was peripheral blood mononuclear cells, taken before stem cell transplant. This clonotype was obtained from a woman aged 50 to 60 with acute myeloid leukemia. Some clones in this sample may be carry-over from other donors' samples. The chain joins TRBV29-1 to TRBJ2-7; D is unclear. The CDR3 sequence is CSFRTDSYEQYF. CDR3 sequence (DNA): TGCAGCTTCAGGACGGACTCCTACGAGCAGTACTTC.